This TCR beta chain was retrieved from a study of blood T cells in healthy people across ages. Study results and caveats: Naive and antigen-experienced cells were not separated, limiting conclusive comparison.

The authors ran a second PCR of roughly 7 to 11 cycles using a sample-barcoded 5' primer and a J-beta primer mix. TCRdb used MiXCR to reprocess the 5' RACE reads, holding one entry per CDR3 protein. This repertoire shows under 800,000 distinct CDR3 sequences, around a fifth found once; its top ten account for 3.5% to 4%. Concerning this clonotype: Its antigen remains unknown.

Each of the donors had 8 to 10 milliliters of peripheral blood drawn into EDTA-treated Vacutainer tubes. Germline trimming cut 4 bases from V and 1 base from J; bases unmatched to any gene: 9. Per the germline V gene, CDR1 is MDHEN and CDR2 is SYDVKM. The CDR3 covers 16 residues. The sequencing input was blood. The TCR originated in a man in his sixties or seventies in good health. The chain recombines TRBV28 with TRBJ2-5, with 7 positions matching TRBD2. The CDR3 is CASSSYFGRAQETQYF. CDR3 DNA sequence: TGTGCCAGCAGTTCCTATTTTGGGAGGGCCCAAGAGACCCAGTACTTC.